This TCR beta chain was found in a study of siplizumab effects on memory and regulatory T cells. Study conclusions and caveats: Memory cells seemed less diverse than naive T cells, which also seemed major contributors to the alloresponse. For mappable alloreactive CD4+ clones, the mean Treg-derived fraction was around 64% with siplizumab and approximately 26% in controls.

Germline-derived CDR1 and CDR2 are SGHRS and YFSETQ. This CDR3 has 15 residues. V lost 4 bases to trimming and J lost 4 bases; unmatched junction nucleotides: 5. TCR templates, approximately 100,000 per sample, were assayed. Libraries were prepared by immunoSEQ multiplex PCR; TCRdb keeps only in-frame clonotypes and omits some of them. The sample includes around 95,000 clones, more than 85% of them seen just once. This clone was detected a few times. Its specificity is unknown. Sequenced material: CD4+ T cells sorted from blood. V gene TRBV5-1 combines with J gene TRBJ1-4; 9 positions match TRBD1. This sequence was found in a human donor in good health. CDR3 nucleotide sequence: TGCGCCAGCAGCGGAACAGGGGGCATTAATGAAAAACTGTTTTTT. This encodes CASSGTGGINEKLFF.